This entry lists 14 T cell receptor beta chains sequenced from one sample in a study of CD8 T cells in ankylosing spondylitis. No antigen has been assigned to these receptors. Whole-study results and caveats: Among TCR beta sequences, a motif of several highly homologous variants appeared characteristic of ankylosing spondylitis blood.

TCRdb passed the 5' RACE reads through MiXCR, listing each CDR3 protein once. The top ten hold around 19% of the sample, which has over 700,000 distinct CDR3 sequences, 19% seen once. Sample: blood, either unsorted or a sorted T cell fraction (not recorded which). The source is a male donor with ankylosing spondylitis.

The V gene is TRBV7-6, the J gene TRBJ2-7; 7 bases line up with TRBD2. Germline V gene lookup returns CDR1 SGHVS and CDR2 FNYEAQ. The junction had 15 bases not matched to a gene; V was cut back by 0 bases and J by 7 bases. The CDR3 is 17 residues long. The CDR3 DNA reads as TGTGCCAGCAGCTTAGCGCCGTTGGCGGGAGTGACGGGTGAGCAGTACTTC. This gives the protein CASSLAPLAGVTGEQYF.

The chain is built from TRBV7-8 and TRBJ1-2; D is uncertain. V shed 1 base and J shed 4 bases, with 13 bases lying between them. Per the germline V gene, CDR1 is SGHVS and CDR2 is FQNEAQ. The CDR3 loop spans 15 amino acids. CDR3 coding DNA: TGTGCCAGCAGCTTAGGGGCAGACGCTACCTATGGCTACACCTTC. Translation: CASSLGADATYGYTF.

This clonotype was detected a few times. The chain combines TRBV5-6 with TRBJ1-2; 10 positions agree with TRBD1. The CDR3 has 15 residues. The germline CDR1 and CDR2 sequences are SGHDT and YYEEEE. V shed 3 bases and J 4 bases; nucleotides not matched to a gene: 6. CDR3 in DNA: TGTGCCAGCAGCTCGCCGGGACAGGGGATCTATGGCTACACCTTC. It specifies CASSSPGQGIYGYTF.

The sample holds a few counts of this clonotype. The rearrangement links TRBV15 to TRBJ2-5; the D call may be TRBD1 or TRBD2 (6 bases each). This CDR3 contains 16 residues. With 3 bases removed from V and 0 bases from J, the gap between germline ends came to 14 bases. Germline V gives CDR1 LNHNV, CDR2 YYDKDF (reference sequence). CDR3 region: CATSSSQGRYQETQYF. For the CDR3, the DNA is TGTGCCACCAGCAGTAGTCAGGGGAGGTACCAAGAGACCCAGTACTTC.

This clonotype was found a few times. The chain couples TRBV4-3 to TRBJ2-4, with a possible D match to TRBD2 (6 bases). From germline, CDR1 is LGHNA and CDR2 YSLEER. Trimming left V 2 bases short and J 1 base short, with 9 bases between. The CDR3 has 15 amino acids. The chain's CDR3 is CASSQSSGAKNIQYF. CDR3 in DNA: TGCGCCAGCAGCCAAAGTAGCGGTGCCAAAAACATTCAGTACTTC.

This clonotype was observed a few times. V usage is TRBV3-1 and J usage is TRBJ2-2; D gene unclear. The V gene lost 0 bases and the J gene lost 4 bases, with 18 bases spanning the gap. Germline V gene sequence: CDR1 LGHDT, CDR2 YNNKEL (reference sequence). This CDR3 region has 18 residues. The CDR3: CASSQEGATGVRTGELFF. The DNA for the CDR3 is TGTGCCAGCAGCCAAGAAGGTGCGACTGGGGTGCGCACCGGGGAGCTGTTTTTT.

In its sample, this clonotype was seen a few times. This chain uses TRBV3-1 with TRBJ2-6; D is unclear. Germline assignment: CDR1 LGHDT and CDR2 YNNKEL (reference sequence). V was cut by 2 bases and J by 0 bases, with 11 bases left in between. This CDR3 is built from 17 residues. This CDR3 reads CASSQRHSTSGANVLTF. The CDR3, as DNA: TGTGCCAGCAGCCAAAGGCACAGCACCTCTGGGGCCAACGTCCTGACTTTC.

The rearrangement links TRBV7-2 to TRBJ2-4; the D is unclear. The length of the CDR3 is 14 residues. The V end lost 5 bases, the J end lost 0 bases, and 8 bases lay between the germline ends. CDR1 and CDR2 (germline): SGHTA, FQGNSA. Here the CDR3 reads CASSTTVAKNIQYF. The CDR3 DNA reads TGTGCCAGCAGCACCACAGTAGCCAAAAACATTCAGTACTTC.

This clonotype appeared a few times. V usage is TRBV6-5 and J usage is TRBJ2-1, with D uncertain. Trimming pared 4 bases from V and 14 bases from J, leaving 24 bases between. CDR3 length: 15 residues. Germline CDR1 MNHEY, CDR2 SVGAGI. This CDR3 reads CASSLIGETGSLEFF. Here the CDR3 DNA reads TGTGCCAGCAGTTTAATTGGCGAAACCGGATCGTTGGAGTTCTTC.

This clonotype was detected only once. The chain is built from TRBV19 and TRBJ1-1; a possible D gene is TRBD1 (6 bases). CDR1 LNHDA and CDR2 SQIVND come from the germline V gene (reference sequence). V was shortened by 7 bases and J by 3 bases, with 18 bases between the two germline ends. The CDR3 covers 15 residues. The CDR3 nucleotides are TGTGCCAGTACCCCGTACAGGGAAAGCGACACTGAAGCTTTCTTT. Protein: CASTPYRESDTEAFF. Filled out from reference TRBV19 and TRBJ1-1, the complete variable domain reads DGGITQSPKYLFRKEGQNVTLSCEQNLNHDAMYWYRQDPGQGLRLIYYSQIVNDFQKGDIAEGYSVSREKKESFPLTVTSAQKNPTAFYLCASTPYRESDTEAFFGQGTRLTVV.

This clonotype was detected a few times. The chain links TRBV11-2 to TRBJ2-1; 8 bases line up with TRBD2. J lost 7 bases, V lost 5 bases, and 7 bases had no gene match. Germline assignment: CDR1 SGHAT and CDR2 FQNNGV. The length of the CDR3 is 14 residues. CDR3 nucleotides: TGTGCCAGCAGCGAACTAGCGGAAGGGAATGAGCAGTTCTTC. This sequence encodes CASSELAEGNEQFF.

The rearrangement joins TRBV6-1 to TRBJ2-2, with D unresolved. The CDR3 contains 14 residues. V lost 0 bases and J 13 bases, leaving 15 bases between the germline ends. CDR1 and CDR2 from the germline V gene are MNHNS and SASEGT. This CDR3 is CASSEARGYRVLFF. The CDR3 nucleotides are TGTGCCAGCAGTGAAGCGCGCGGCTATAGGGTGCTGTTTTTT.

The gene calls are TRBV6-5 and TRBJ1-2; D is unclear. Germline CDR1 and CDR2: MNHEY and SVGAGI. The CDR3 covers 14 residues. V lost 4 bases to trimming and J lost 2 bases, with 11 bases between them. The CDR3 bases are TGTGCCAGCAGTTCCGTTACAATAAACTATGGCTACACCTTC. This codes for CASSSVTINYGYTF.

The V gene is TRBV2, the J gene TRBJ2-3; TRBD1 aligns across 8 bases. J lost 4 bases, V lost 5 bases, and 5 bases had no gene match. The V gene's germline CDR1 is SNHLY and CDR2 FYNNEI. The CDR3 is 14 amino acids. CDR3 DNA: TGTGCCAGCAGTACCCGACAGGGGTCAGATACGCAGTATTTT. Encoded protein: CASSTRQGSDTQYF.